One T cell receptor (beta chain) is described in this entry. TCRdb's copy holds only in-frame clones and misses some; the assay was immunoSEQ multiplex PCR. The table includes fewer than 70,000 clones, roughly 96% detected once. The J segment lost 10 bases and the V segment lost 7 bases, leaving 6 bases of the junction unmatched. The length of the CDR3 is 12 residues. Germline-derived CDR1 and CDR2 are ENHRY and SYGVKD. These data belong to a study of cytomegalovirus exposure and HLA in healthy donors. Sequencing was performed on PBMCs. The receptor was derived from a man between 18 and 29 years old in good health and CMV-seronegative. The V and J genes are TRBV10-3 and TRBJ1-2; 10 positions agree with TRBD1. CDR3: CAITAGQGNYTF. The CDR3 nucleotides are TGTGCCATCACAGCGGGACAGGGGAACTACACCTTC.